A single sample is the source of the 22 T cell receptor beta chains below, sequenced in a study of T-cell memory formation after mild COVID-19. TCRdb independently ran MiXCR on the 5' RACE reads; one entry per CDR3 protein. The sample lists about 290,000 distinct CDR3 sequences, 18% occurring once. Material for sequencing was PBMCs or a T cell subset sorted from them (not recorded which). The receptor set was obtained from a young man who had mild COVID-19 (a few samples of this study predate the infection). Cell type and time point are not known.

This clonotype has a count of ten or more. The chain carries TRBV7-2 and TRBJ1-2; possible D gene TRBD1, 5 bases. V lost 0 bases, J lost 4 bases, and 12 bases lay in between. Per the germline V gene, CDR1 is SGHTA and CDR2 is FQGNSA. This CDR3 has 15 amino acids. The DNA of the CDR3 is TGTGCCAGCAGCTTAGCGCGGAGACAGTCCTATGGCTACACCTTC. The encoded protein is CASSLARRQSYGYTF.

This clonotype was observed a few times. This chain uses TRBV28 with TRBJ1-2; D is perhaps TRBD1 (5 bases). The CDR3 extends over 14 amino acids. Per germline, CDR1 MDHEN and CDR2 SYDVKM. V lost 7 bases, J lost 5 bases, and 17 bases lay in between. The DNA of the CDR3 is TGTGCCAGCAACTACGGGGACGCCCTTTATGGCTACACCTTC. It encodes CASNYGDALYGYTF.

The chain recombines TRBV4-3 with TRBJ2-1; no clear D gene. The V end lost 1 base, the J end lost 9 bases, and 10 bases lay between the germline ends. In germline, CDR1 is LGHNA, CDR2 YSLEER. This CDR3 region has 13 residues. The CDR3 region has the DNA TGCGCCAGCAGCCAAGTCCAGGCTAGTGAGCAGTTCTTC. The encoded protein is CASSQVQASEQFF.

CDR3 protein: CASSYSRGPGSPEAFF. The DNA for the CDR3 is TGTGCCAGCAGTTATTCCAGGGGGCCCGGGAGCCCTGAAGCTTTCTTT. V and J are TRBV6-6 and TRBJ1-1; 8 bases are a match to TRBD1. Germline V gene sequence: CDR1 MNHNY, CDR2 SVGAGI (reference sequence). With V trimmed by 3 bases and J by 6 bases, 12 bases remained unmatched. The CDR3 contains 16 residues.

The J gene is TRBJ1-1, the V gene TRBV9; TRBD1 might be the D (6 bases). The germline V gene has CDR1 SGDLS and CDR2 YYNGEE. The V end was cut by 0 bases, the J end by 7 bases, with 13 bases between. The CDR3 runs to 14 residues. CDR3 nucleotides: TGTGCCAGCAGCGTAGTGCCAGGGGCTCGTGAAGCTTTCTTT. Its translation is CASSVVPGAREAFF.

The chain has TRBV29-1 and TRBJ2-3, with D possibly being TRBD1 or TRBD2 (5 bases each). Trimming removed 3 bases at V and 4 bases at J, with 17 bases between. This CDR3 is built from 15 residues. The germline CDR1 and CDR2 sequences are SQVTM and ANQGSEA. The CDR3 spells CSVEQGRWGPDTQYF. CDR3 coding DNA: TGCAGCGTTGAGCAGGGACGGTGGGGCCCAGATACGCAGTATTTT.

The chain is built from TRBV9 and TRBJ2-5; 8 bases line up with TRBD1. CDR1 is SGDLS, CDR2 YYNGEE, per germline. The V and J ends lost 4 bases and 9 bases, in that order; junction bases with no gene match: 8. The CDR3 contains 13 residues. The CDR3 here is CASSPRDRHPQYF. The CDR3 bases are TGTGCCAGCAGCCCGAGGGACAGGCACCCCCAGTACTTC.

The table lists this clonotype with a few counts. This chain connects TRBV6-5 to TRBJ1-2; D gene ambiguous. The CDR3 contains 12 residues. Germline CDR1 and CDR2: MNHEY and SVGAGI. V was shortened by 11 bases and J by 7 bases, with 17 bases between the two germline ends. The CDR3 protein is CACSGSAGGYTF. The CDR3 nucleotides read TGTGCCTGCTCCGGGTCGGCGGGTGGCTACACCTTC.

This clonotype was seen ten or more times. The chain is built from TRBV6-6 and TRBJ2-7, with TRBD1 matching over 7 bases. This CDR3 has 12 residues. Germline V gene sequence: CDR1 MNHNY, CDR2 SVGAGI (reference sequence). V shed 4 bases, J shed 4 bases, and the junction held 1 base outside the gene matches. CDR3 region: CASSSQGYEQYV. The CDR3 coding sequence is TGTGCCAGCAGTTCACAGGGGTACGAGCAGTACGTC.

This rearrangement joins TRBV9 to TRBJ2-2; the D gene is possibly TRBD2 (5 bases). Germline-derived CDR1 and CDR2 are SGDLS and YYNGEE. V lost 3 bases and J 5 bases, leaving 11 bases between the germline ends. This CDR3 is 14 amino acids long. The CDR3 reads CASSGLALTGELFF. The CDR3 nucleotides read TGTGCCAGCAGCGGGCTAGCCTTGACCGGGGAGCTGTTTTTT.

The sample holds many counts of this clonotype. The chain combines TRBV3-1 with TRBJ1-1; tentative D call: TRBD1 (6 bases). This CDR3 is 13 amino acids long. From germline, CDR1 is LGHDT and CDR2 YNNKEL (reference sequence). Trimming removed 3 bases from V and 8 bases from J, with 13 bases in between. CDR3 loop: CASSQPPGTEAFF. CDR3 DNA sequence: TGTGCCAGCAGCCAGCCCCCCGGGACAGAAGCTTTCTTT.

The chain employs TRBV20-1 and TRBJ1-6; TRBD1 matches 9 bases. Per germline, CDR1 DFQATT and CDR2 SNEGSKA (reference sequence). Trimming at V came to 1 base and at J to 7 bases, leaving 5 bases not matched to a gene. The CDR3 has 15 amino acids. The CDR3 DNA is TGCAGTGCTAGAGTGGGGGGGACAGGGAATTCACCCCTCCACTTT. It yields the protein CSARVGGTGNSPLHF.

This clonotype was recorded a few times. The gene calls are TRBV5-1 and TRBJ2-2; 8 bases map to TRBD2. Looked up from germline, CDR1 is SGHRS and CDR2 is YFSETQ. The CDR3 extends over 14 amino acids. V trimming: 3 bases; J trimming: 6 bases; junction bases outside the gene matches: 4. The CDR3 spells CASSSTGGSGELFF. CDR3 DNA: TGCGCCAGCAGCTCCACGGGGGGGTCCGGGGAGCTGTTTTTT.

The chain couples TRBV2 to TRBJ2-1; 8 nucleotides match TRBD2. Losses at the gene ends were 7 bases for V and 2 bases for J; bases not matched to a gene: 13. Germline values: CDR1 SNHLY, CDR2 FYNNEI. This CDR3 contains 17 residues. The CDR3 loop reads CASTTPLERGPYNEQFF. The CDR3 DNA follows: TGTGCCAGCACCACTCCCCTTGAGCGGGGGCCCTACAATGAGCAGTTCTTC.

This clonotype appeared a few times. The rearrangement joins TRBV12-3 or TRBV12-4 to TRBJ2-5; D is tentatively TRBD1 or TRBD2 (5 bases each). Trimming removed 4 bases at V and 4 bases at J, with 10 bases between. The CDR3 consists of 13 residues. This chain's CDR3 is CASSYPGTETQYF. The CDR3 nucleotides are TGTGCCAGCAGTTATCCGGGGACAGAGACCCAGTACTTC.

The chain employs TRBV25-1 and TRBJ2-3; the D gene is possibly TRBD1 (5 bases). The CDR3 contains 16 residues. V dropped 3 bases and J dropped 0 bases, with 13 bases sitting between them. Germline values: CDR1 MGHDK, CDR2 SYGVNS. This CDR3 reads CASSDPEGASTDTQYF. The DNA for the CDR3 is TGTGCCAGCAGTGACCCCGAAGGGGCCAGCACAGATACGCAGTATTTT.

This clonotype was observed a few times. The genes are TRBV7-2 and TRBJ1-2; D might be TRBD1 (6 bases). V gave up 5 bases and J gave up 3 bases, with 16 bases separating them. The CDR3 has 15 residues. CDR1 and CDR2 from the germline V gene are SGHTA and FQGNSA. This chain's CDR3 is CASSPRGGADYGYTF. The CDR3 region has the DNA TGTGCCAGCAGCCCCCGCGGGGGGGCTGACTATGGCTACACCTTC.

The chain is built from TRBV6-2 or TRBV6-3 and TRBJ2-5, with D unresolved. This CDR3 comprises 13 residues. V was pared by 8 bases and J by 7 bases, with 17 bases between. The germline CDR1 and CDR2 sequences are MNHEY and SVGEGT. CDR3 DNA: TGTGCCAGCGGCGCCAGCCTAGGTTGGACCCAGTACTTC. This encodes CASGASLGWTQYF.

This clonotype came up a few times. The CDR3 here is CASSLGSSYPEQFF. The CDR3 nucleotides are TGCGCCAGCAGCTTGGGTTCTTCGTATCCTGAGCAGTTCTTC. The J gene is TRBJ2-1, the V gene TRBV5-1; D is ambiguous. CDR1 and CDR2 from the germline V gene are SGHRS and YFSETQ. The CDR3 runs to 14 residues. Deletions cut 0 bases from V and 9 bases from J, with 13 bases between.

The chain links TRBV21-1 to TRBJ2-3; TRBD1 is the table's D call, not checked against the DNA. TRBV21-1 counts as a pseudogene. This CDR3 region has 15 residues. CDR3 DNA sequence: TGTGCCAGCCACGAGGAGGGGGGGCAGGTAGATACGCAGTATTTT. Amino acids: CASHEEGGQVDTQYF.

The rearrangement links TRBV9 to TRBJ2-5; 7 bases align to TRBD2. With V trimmed by 5 bases and J by 5 bases, 6 bases remained unmatched. The length of the CDR3 is 13 residues. The germline CDR1 and CDR2 sequences are SGDLS and YYNGEE. This CDR3 reads CASRPAGGETQYF. The DNA of the CDR3 is TGTGCCAGCAGACCTGCCGGGGGGGAGACCCAGTACTTC.

In this sample, this clonotype turned up a few times. The CDR3 here is CSAREVKGTSGYNEQFF. CDR3 coding DNA: TGCAGTGCTAGAGAAGTCAAGGGGACTAGCGGGTACAATGAGCAGTTCTTC. The V call is TRBV20-1, the J call TRBJ2-1, with TRBD2 matching over 12 bases. Looked up from germline, CDR1 is DFQATT and CDR2 is SNEGSKA (reference sequence). With 0 bases clipped from V and 4 bases from J, the junction kept 7 bases outside the gene matches. The CDR3 contains 17 residues.